A single sample gave rise to the 10 T cell receptor beta chains below, sequenced in a study of response to subunit inactivated influenza vaccine. TCRdb recomputed calls from the RT-PCR reads with MiXCR, one row per CDR3 protein. The sample shows 500,000 to 600,000 distinct CDR3 sequences, around 15% of them seen only once. This material consisted of PBMCs from blood, taken less than 13 days after vaccination. Receptors were obtained from a man aged 45 to 65 who received an inactivated influenza vaccine.

V is TRBV2 and J is TRBJ2-7; 9 nucleotides match TRBD2. V was clipped by 2 bases and J by 3 bases; unmatched bases: 8. Germline CDR1 and CDR2: SNHLY and FYNNEI. The CDR3 covers 16 residues. The CDR3, as DNA: TGTGCCAGCAGTGAAAGACTAGCGGAGCCCGTCTACGAGCAGTACTTC. This sequence encodes CASSERLAEPVYEQYF.

The rearrangement uses TRBV5-1 and TRBJ1-4, with unresolved D. CDR3 length: 15 residues. V was trimmed by 0 bases and J by 5 bases, leaving 11 bases between them. Germline V CDR1 and CDR2: SGHRS, YFSETQ. This CDR3 is CASSLEGISNEKLFF. The CDR3 region has the DNA TGCGCCAGCAGCTTGGAAGGAATCTCGAATGAAAAACTGTTTTTT.

This chain uses TRBV20-1 with TRBJ2-1; 7 bases are a match to TRBD2. CDR3 size: 16 residues. The germline V gene encodes CDR1 DFQATT and CDR2 SNEGSKA (reference sequence). Trimming removed 1 base from V and 0 bases from J; junction bases left unmatched: 6. CDR3 DNA: TGCAGTGCTAGAGGACTAGCTTCAAGCTCCTACAATGAGCAGTTCTTC. It encodes CSARGLASSSYNEQFF.

The chain uses TRBV11-2 and TRBJ2-1, with 8 positions matching TRBD2. The length of the CDR3 is 18 residues. The V gene's germline CDR1 is SGHAT and CDR2 FQNNGV. J lost 4 bases, V lost 0 bases, and 11 bases had no gene match. CDR3 in DNA: TGTGCCAGCAGCTTAGAAATTAGGGGCGGGGGGAGGTACAATGAGCAGTTCTTC. It yields the protein CASSLEIRGGGRYNEQFF.

This clonotype came up a few times. The chain couples TRBV20-1 to TRBJ2-7; possibly TRBD1 or TRBD2 for D (5 bases each). There are 14 residues in the CDR3. Per the germline V gene, CDR1 is DFQATT and CDR2 is SNEGSKA (reference sequence). Trimming left V 3 bases short and J 2 bases short, with 14 bases between. CDR3 nucleotides: TGCAGTGCTAGCGTAACGGGACGGCCCTACGAGCAGTACTTC. As protein: CSASVTGRPYEQYF.

This clonotype was observed a few times. The V and J genes are TRBV7-9 and TRBJ1-4; 7 bases line up with TRBD1. The germline CDR1 and CDR2 sequences are SEHNR and FQNEAQ (reference sequence). Losses at the gene ends were 5 bases for V and 7 bases for J; bases not matched to a gene: 7. The CDR3 is made up of 14 amino acids. The CDR3 is CASSRRQGPEKLFF. The CDR3 DNA follows: TGTGCCAGCAGCCGTCGACAGGGCCCTGAAAAACTGTTTTTT.

This clonotype was seen only a few times. The V and J genes are TRBV6-5 and TRBJ2-1, with 8 bases fitting TRBD2. CDR3 length: 16 residues. Germline V gene lookup returns CDR1 MNHEY and CDR2 SVGAGI. V was pared by 2 bases and J by 3 bases, with 6 bases of the junction left unmatched. CDR3 DNA sequence: TGTGCCAGCAGTTACGCAGCGGGAGAAAACTACAATGAGCAGTTCTTC. Its protein is CASSYAAGENYNEQFF.

CDR3 nucleotide sequence: TGCAGTGCTGACCAGGAAGAGACCCAGTACTTC. It yields the protein CSADQEETQYF. This chain links TRBV20-1 with TRBJ2-5; no clear D gene. Germline values: CDR1 DFQATT, CDR2 SNEGSKA (reference sequence). The CDR3 consists of 11 residues. Trimming pared 5 bases from V and 3 bases from J, leaving 7 bases between.

The chain carries TRBV25-1 and TRBJ2-5; D gene uncertain. V was cut by 3 bases and J by 3 bases, with 14 bases left in between. The CDR3 totals 15 residues. CDR1 is MGHDK and CDR2 is SYGVNS in the germline V gene. CDR3 nucleotides: TGTGCCAGCAGTGAGCGCAGCCTTCATGAAGAGACCCAGTACTTC. This translates into CASSERSLHEETQYF. The variable domain in full, completed from reference TRBV25-1 and TRBJ2-5, reads EADIYQTPRYLVIGTGKKITLECSQTMGHDKMYWYQQDPGMELHLIHYSYGVNSTEKGDLSSESTVSRIRTEHFPLTLESARPSHTSQYLCASSERSLHEETQYFGPGTRLLVL.

The chain carries TRBV6-5 and TRBJ1-2; D is ambiguous. Germline values: CDR1 MNHEY, CDR2 SVGAGI. This CDR3 has 13 residues. V was pared by 0 bases and J by 2 bases, with 4 bases between. DNA for the CDR3: TGTGCCAGCAGTTACTCGCAGAACTATGGCTACACCTTC. Its translation is CASSYSQNYGYTF.